This T cell receptor (beta chain) was profiled in a study of T-cell memory formation after mild COVID-19. Findings and limits, study-wide: Researchers found some responding clones in pre-infection memory, a sign that cross-reactive memory joined.

With constant-segment primers, 5'RACE yielded cDNA libraries of TCR alpha and TCR beta that carried sample barcodes and UMIs. TCRdb re-derived calls from the 5' RACE reads in MiXCR, one entry per CDR3 protein. The table shows some 130,000 distinct CDR3 sequences, with approximately 16% occurring only once. This clonotype appeared a few times. Its antigen is not identified. From germline, CDR1 is MNHEY and CDR2 SMNVEV (reference sequence). With 4 bases removed from V and 3 bases from J, the gap between germline ends came to 16 bases. The CDR3 is 16 amino acids. The specimen was PBMCs or a T cell subset sorted from them (not recorded which). This sequence was found in an adult woman who had mild COVID-19 (a few samples of this study predate the infection). Cell type and time point are not known. The chain combines TRBV27 with TRBJ1-5; D perhaps matches TRBD1 (5 bases). Written as DNA, the CDR3 is TGTGCCAGCAGTTCCTGGGGCAGGTTTTCCAATCAGCCCCAGCATTTT. This codes for CASSSWGRFSNQPQHF.